Presented here are 2 T cell receptor beta chains from one specimen sequenced in a study of breast tumors, draining lymph nodes, adjacent tissues. TCRdb fed the multiplex PCR reads into MiXCR, producing one record per CDR3 protein. The sample yields over 20,000 distinct CDR3 sequences, 25% to 35% seen once. Source material: breast tumor tissue. The receptor source for this set is a female donor with breast cancer. Some clones in this sample may be carry-over from other donors' samples.

This clonotype was seen many times. This rearrangement joins TRBV6-1 to TRBJ2-7; D might be TRBD1 (6 bases). This CDR3 spans 14 amino acids. V lost 4 bases and J 1 base, leaving 11 bases between the germline ends. Germline V CDR1 and CDR2: MNHNS, SASEGT. CDR3 coding DNA: TGTGCCAGCAGTGCGGACAGAACATCCTACGAGCAGTACTTC. This gives the protein CASSADRTSYEQYF.

As regards this clonotype: A clone one base away is much larger, so this may be a read error. Because the CDR3 is missing its conserved closing phenylalanine or tryptophan, this is likely a read error. The CDR3 sequence: CASSPPGQPQHS. The CDR3 DNA sequence: TGTGCCAGCTCACCACCCGGACAGCCCCAGCATTCT. The chain has TRBV18 and TRBJ1-5; D remains ambiguous. V lost 0 bases and J 7 bases, leaving 4 bases between the germline ends. The V gene's germline CDR1 is KGHSH and CDR2 LQKENI. The CDR3 has 12 amino acids.